This TCR beta chain was recorded in a study of CD8 T cells in Susac syndrome. Study context: Patients with Susac syndrome, at blood draw, were therapy-naive, on corticosteroids, or on intravenous immunoglobulin alone.

RNA totalling 0.5 to 1 ug underwent reverse transcription with random hexamers. TCRdb reprocessed the immunoSEQ multiplex PCR reads via MiXCR and lists one record per CDR3 protein. Of some 140,000 distinct CDR3 sequences listed, around 93% are singletons. This sequence was found in a human donor with Susac syndrome. Sequencing was performed on CD8+ T cells from PBMCs.

The DNA for the CDR3 is TGTGCCAGCGCGGTCGGAGGGATATCCCAAGAGACCCAGTACTTC. Residues: CASAVGGISQETQYF. The rearrangement joins TRBV9 to TRBJ2-5; tentatively, D is TRBD2 (6 bases). The CDR3 sequence is 15 residues long. Germline CDR1 and CDR2: SGDLS and YYNGEE. V dropped 7 bases and J dropped 1 base, with 17 bases sitting between them.